Its frequency marks the clone carrying this T cell receptor beta chain as medium-sized. Its antigen is as yet unknown. These data belong to a study of T cell clusters in autoimmune cytopenias. General study points: Primary autoimmune cytopenia patients appeared to lack physiological T cell clusters present in healthy donors.

Each sample's input was approximately 270 ng genomic DNA, 30,000 to 45,000 genome equivalents. The CDR3 is 15 residues long. Germline V gene sequence: CDR1 SGHNT, CDR2 YYREEE (reference sequence). Multiplex touch-down PCR amplified TRB using TRB-A and TRB-B pools in one tube. Following a re-call of the multiplex PCR reads, TCRdb has one entry per CDR3 protein and lacks DNA. The sample data list 1,300 to 1,500 distinct CDR3 sequences. This sample also belongs to another study, concerning T cell repertoires in aging, cancer and after chemotherapy. As reported in that work: Paired samples before and after chemotherapy came from chronic lymphocytic leukemia patients on fludarabine- or bendamustine-based regimens. Healthy donors lost TCR diversity with age mainly through richness, cancer patients through richness and evenness. Lymphoid organ infiltration in hematological cancer patients may impair thymic emigration or peripheral T cell expansion.

This TCR came from a human donor with chronic lymphocytic leukemia. Sequencing was done on a sample of peripheral blood. The chain employs TRBV5-4 and TRBJ1-2; TCRdb indicates TRBD1, and absent DNA this call remains unverified. This CDR3 is CASSLGQGEMDGYTF.